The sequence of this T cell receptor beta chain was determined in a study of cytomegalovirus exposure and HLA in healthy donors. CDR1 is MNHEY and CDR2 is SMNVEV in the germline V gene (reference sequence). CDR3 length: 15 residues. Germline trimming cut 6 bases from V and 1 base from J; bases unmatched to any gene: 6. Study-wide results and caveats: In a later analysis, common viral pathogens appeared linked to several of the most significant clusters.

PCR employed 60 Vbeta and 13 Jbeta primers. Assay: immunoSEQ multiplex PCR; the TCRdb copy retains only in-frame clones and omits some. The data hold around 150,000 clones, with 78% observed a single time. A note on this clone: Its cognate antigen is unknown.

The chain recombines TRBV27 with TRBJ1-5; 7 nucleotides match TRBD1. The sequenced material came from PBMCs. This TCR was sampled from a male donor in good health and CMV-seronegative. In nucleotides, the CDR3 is TGTGCCAGCAGCTACTTGGGACAGAGCAATCAGCCCCAGCATTTT. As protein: CASSYLGQSNQPQHF.